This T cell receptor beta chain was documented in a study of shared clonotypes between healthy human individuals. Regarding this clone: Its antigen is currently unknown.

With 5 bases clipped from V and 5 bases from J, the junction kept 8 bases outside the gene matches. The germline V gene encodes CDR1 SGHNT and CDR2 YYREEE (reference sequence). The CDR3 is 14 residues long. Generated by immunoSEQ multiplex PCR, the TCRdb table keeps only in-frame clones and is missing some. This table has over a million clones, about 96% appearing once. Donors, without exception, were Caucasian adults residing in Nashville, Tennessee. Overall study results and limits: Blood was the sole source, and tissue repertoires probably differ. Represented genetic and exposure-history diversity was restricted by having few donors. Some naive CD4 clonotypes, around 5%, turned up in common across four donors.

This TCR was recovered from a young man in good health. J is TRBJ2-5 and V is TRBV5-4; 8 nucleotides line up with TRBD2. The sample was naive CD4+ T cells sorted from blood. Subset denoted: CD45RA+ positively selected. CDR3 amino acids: CASSPGGSEETQYF. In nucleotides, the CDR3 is TGTGCCAGCAGTCCGGGGGGGTCAGAGGAGACCCAGTACTTC. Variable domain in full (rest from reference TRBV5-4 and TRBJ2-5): ETGVTQSPTHLIKTRGQQVTLRCSSQSGHNTVSWYQQALGQGPQFIFQYYREEENGRGNFPPRFSGLQFPNYSSELNVNALELDDSALYLCASSPGGSEETQYFGPGTRLLVL.